This T cell receptor beta chain was sequenced during a study of vaccination and CD4 T cells after COVID-19. Note on this clonotype: Its antigen is currently unknown.

Specified treatment: roughly ten-day PBMC culture with coronavirus spike peptide pools or control peptides (ViraFEST assay). Positive PCR tests dated from March to December 2020, predating US Alpha, Beta and Delta variants. This CDR3 is 11 amino acids long. The V gene's germline CDR1 is ENHRY and CDR2 SYGVKD. Trimming stripped 1 base from V and 3 bases from J, with 1 base between. Once obtained from cultured CD4+ T cells, the DNA was sequenced using the Oncomine TCR Beta short-read assay. Genomic DNA was extracted from cultured CD4+ T cells. TCRdb passed the PCR reads through MiXCR, listing each CDR3 protein once. The sample yields under 9,000 distinct CDR3 sequences, approximately 50% seen once.

The sequenced material came from CD4+ T cells from blood, cultured in vitro. V is TRBV10-3 and J is TRBJ2-7; unclear D gene. The sequence came from a human donor who had recovered from COVID-19. CDR3: CAISEFYEQYF. The CDR3 coding sequence is TGTGCCATCAGTGAGTTCTACGAGCAGTACTTC.